The 16 T cell receptor beta chains below all came from one sample that was sequenced in a study of low-dose radiotherapy and immunotherapy resistance in tumors. Noted time point: before trial treatment. A constant-region primer paired with the V-primer adapter amplified TCRs over roughly 18 PCR cycles. TCRdb analysed the reads with MiXCR anew, one entry per CDR3 protein. The sample yields tens of thousands of distinct CDR3 sequences, about 11% seen once. The sample in question was PBMCs, obtained before treatment. These receptor sequences come from a female donor with ovarian cancer.

This clonotype has ten or more counts. The chain links TRBV10-3 to TRBJ2-7; D gene uncertain. Between the trimmed V and J ends, which lost 2 bases and 2 bases, there was a span of 4 bases. The germline V gene encodes CDR1 ENHRY and CDR2 SYGVKD. The CDR3 is 12 residues long. As DNA, the CDR3 is TGTGCCATCAGTGAGGCCGCCTACGAGCAGTACTTC. Translated, it gives CAISEAAYEQYF.

There are many counts of this clonotype. Germline is not matched at one junction end, which may reflect a read error. This chain uses TRBV4-1 with TRBJ2-1; 8 bases are shared with TRBD1. CDR1 MGHRA and CDR2 YSYEKL come from the germline V gene. The CDR3 covers 15 residues. DNA for the CDR3: TGTGCCAGCAGCTCTCGGGACAGGACCTACAATGAGCAGTTCTTC. It is translated as CASSSRDRTYNEQFF.

This clonotype was recorded at least ten times. This chain joins TRBV5-5 and TRBJ2-1, with TRBD2 identical over 12 bases. Germline trimming cut 0 bases from V and 5 bases from J; bases unmatched to any gene: 3. Germline V gene data show CDR1 as SGHKS and CDR2 as YYEKEE (reference sequence). The CDR3 totals 16 residues. CDR3 in amino acids: CASSLVRTSGNNEQFF. Here the CDR3 DNA reads TGTGCCAGCAGCTTGGTTCGGACTAGCGGGAACAATGAGCAGTTCTTC.

At least ten counts were recorded for this clonotype. The CDR3 DNA reads as TGCAGTGCTGGGGACATTTTGTCACCCCTCCACTTT. This gives the protein CSAGDILSPLHF. The chain has TRBV20-1 and TRBJ1-6; possible D gene TRBD1, 6 bases. CDR1 DFQATT and CDR2 SNEGSKA come from the germline V gene (reference sequence). CDR3 size: 12 residues. V lost 5 bases and J 10 bases, leaving 12 bases between the germline ends.

This clonotype showed up many times. The V gene is TRBV7-8, the J gene TRBJ1-3; possibly TRBD1 for D (5 bases). V gave up 0 bases and J gave up 4 bases, with 13 bases separating them. Germline CDR1 and CDR2: SGHVS and FQNEAQ. CDR3 length equals 16 residues. The CDR3 sequence is CASSLASEGEGNTIYF. CDR3 sequence (DNA): TGTGCCAGCAGCTTAGCGTCGGAAGGGGAAGGAAACACCATATATTTT.

The sample holds many counts of this clonotype. V usage is TRBV25-1 and J usage is TRBJ2-1; 7 nucleotides align to TRBD2. The germline V gene has CDR1 MGHDK and CDR2 SYGVNS. The V and J ends lost 4 bases and 7 bases, in that order; junction bases with no gene match: 10. This CDR3 contains 15 residues. CDR3 nucleotides: TGTGCCAGCAGTGGGGCGACCGTGCGGGAGAATGAGCAGTTCTTC. It is translated as CASSGATVRENEQFF.

The sample holds many counts of this clonotype. The rearrangement links TRBV6-6 to TRBJ2-2; 8 bases agree with TRBD1. The CDR3 spans 17 residues. V was pared by 0 bases and J by 4 bases, with 7 bases of the junction left unmatched. Germline V CDR1 and CDR2: MNHNY, SVGAGI (reference sequence). The CDR3 DNA follows: TGTGCCAGCAGTTACTCGGTGCAGGGGGCGGGCACCGGGGAGCTGTTTTTT. This translates into CASSYSVQGAGTGELFF.

As for this clonotype: The conserved final phenylalanine or tryptophan is absent from the CDR3, which likely points to a read error. The chain links TRBV3-1 to TRBJ2-3; D might be TRBD2 (6 bases). Germline CDR1 is LGHDT and CDR2 is YNNKEL (reference sequence). CDR3 length: 16 amino acids. V lost 0 bases to trimming and J lost 5 bases, with 15 bases between them. The CDR3 protein is CASSQDISGEVDTQYL. The CDR3 coding sequence is TGTGCCAGCAGCCAAGATATTAGCGGCGAGGTAGATACGCAGTATTTG.

This clonotype was recorded a few times. The V and J genes are TRBV19 and TRBJ1-5; D remains unclear. Germline V CDR1 and CDR2: LNHDA, SQIVND (reference sequence). The V and J ends lost 3 bases and 3 bases respectively, with 15 bases between them. This CDR3 is built from 16 residues. The CDR3 region is CASSIRIRAANQPQHF. CDR3 DNA: TGTGCCAGTAGTATCCGTATTCGGGCAGCCAATCAGCCCCAGCATTTT.

This clonotype was counted ten times or more. V is TRBV3-1 and J is TRBJ2-3; D perhaps matches TRBD2 (10 bases). CDR3 size: 20 residues. Trimming cost V 4 bases and J 9 bases, with 35 bases left between them. The germline CDR1 and CDR2 sequences are LGHDT and YNNKEL (reference sequence). CDR3 loop: CASSRKLGQGRTSGGGTQYF. The CDR3 bases are TGTGCCAGCAGCCGTAAACTAGGACAGGGGCGGACTAGCGGCGGAGGGACGCAGTATTTT.

This clonotype was observed at least ten times. The V and J genes are TRBV20-1 and TRBJ2-3; tentative D call: TRBD1 (6 bases). The V gene lost 0 bases and the J gene lost 0 bases, with 13 bases spanning the gap. There are 16 residues in the CDR3. Germline CDR1 DFQATT, CDR2 SNEGSKA (reference sequence). The CDR3: CSARDRNRASTDTQYF. For the CDR3, the DNA is TGCAGTGCTAGAGATCGGAACAGGGCTAGCACAGATACGCAGTATTTT.

In its sample, this clonotype was seen many times. This rearrangement joins TRBV19 to TRBJ2-7; D is possibly TRBD2 (6 bases). V was pared by 6 bases and J by 4 bases, with 13 bases between. The CDR3 is made up of 13 amino acids. Germline V gene sequence: CDR1 LNHDA, CDR2 SQIVND (reference sequence). CDR3 nucleotide sequence: TGTGCCAGTAGCCTGGAGGGGACTTACGAGCAGTACTTC. Its translation is CASSLEGTYEQYF.

This clonotype was counted ten times or more. V and J are TRBV4-1 and TRBJ2-3; no clear D. V was cut by 3 bases and J by 10 bases, with 8 bases left in between. The CDR3 has 11 amino acids. Germline CDR1 and CDR2: MGHRA and YSYEKL. CDR3 region: CASSQGISQYF. CDR3 nucleotide sequence: TGCGCCAGCAGCCAGGGCATTTCGCAGTATTTT.

J is TRBJ2-1 and V is TRBV3-1; 12 positions agree with TRBD2. This CDR3 comprises 15 residues. V lost 4 bases to trimming and J lost 10 bases; unmatched junction nucleotides: 8. CDR1 LGHDT and CDR2 YNNKEL come from the germline V gene (reference sequence). In DNA, the CDR3 is TGTGCCAGCAGCCTGAGACTAGCGGGGGAAGGGGAGCAGTTCTTC. It is translated as CASSLRLAGEGEQFF.

Points on this clonotype: With a far larger clone one base away, a read error is the likely cause. The chain employs TRBV6-8 and TRBJ2-5; TRBD2 matches 12 bases. Germline CDR1 MNHGY, CDR2 SAAAGT. The V segment lost 6 bases and the J segment 11 bases; nucleotides outside the gene matches: 10. This CDR3 contains 14 residues. The CDR3 nucleotides are TGTGCCAGCAGCCCCGGACTAGCGGGGATTGAGCAGTACTTC. Residues: CASSPGLAGIEQYF.

Many counts were recorded for this clonotype. This chain uses TRBV30 with TRBJ2-1; D is perhaps TRBD1 or TRBD2 (5 bases each). Per germline, CDR1 GTSNPN and CDR2 SVGIG (reference sequence). Deletions cut 1 base from V and 6 bases from J, with 10 bases between. The CDR3 is 13 residues long. The CDR3 nucleotides read TGTGCCTGGAGTGCGGGGCAGCGCAATGAGCAGTTCTTC. Translating it yields CAWSAGQRNEQFF.